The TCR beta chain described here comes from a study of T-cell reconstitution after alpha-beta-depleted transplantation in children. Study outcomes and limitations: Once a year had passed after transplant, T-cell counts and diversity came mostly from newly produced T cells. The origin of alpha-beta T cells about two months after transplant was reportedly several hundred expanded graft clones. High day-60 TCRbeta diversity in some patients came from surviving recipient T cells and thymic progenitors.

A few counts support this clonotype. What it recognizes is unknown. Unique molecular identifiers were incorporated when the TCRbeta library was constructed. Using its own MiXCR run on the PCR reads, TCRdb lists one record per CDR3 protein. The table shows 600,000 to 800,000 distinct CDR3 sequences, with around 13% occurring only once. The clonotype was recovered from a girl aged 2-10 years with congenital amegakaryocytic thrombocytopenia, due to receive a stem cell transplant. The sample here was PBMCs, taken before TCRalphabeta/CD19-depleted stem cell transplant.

The CDR3 sequence is CASSAGGADYGYTF. CDR3 coding DNA: TGTGCCAGCTCGGCGGGGGGCGCGGACTATGGCTACACCTTC. The rearrangement joins TRBV2 to TRBJ1-2; TRBD1 is a possible D gene (6 bases). Trimming took 8 bases from V and 3 from J, leaving 16 bases between them. The CDR3 is made up of 14 amino acids. CDR1 and CDR2 (germline): SNHLY, FYNNEI.